Listed below are T cell receptor beta chains from one sample, sequenced in a study of Tregs in tolerant kidney transplant recipients. Here immunoSEQ multiplex PCR was the method, and the copy in TCRdb shows in-frame clones only, minus some. The table lists some 250,000 clones, more than 65% of them singletons. Sequencing was performed on CD4+ T cells from blood. The receptor source for this set is a human donor in good health. The CDR3 runs from the conserved cysteine through the conserved F or W. The D gene is left open where the match is weak. A row's size may be missing; if present it is once, few, many or a size class.

cdr3_length d_call j_call clone_size v_call cdr3_aa cdr3_nt
13 TRBD1 TRBJ1-2 few TRBV6-5 CASRRDSNYGYTF TGTGCCAGCAGACGGGACAGTAACTATGGCTACACCTTC
13 - TRBJ1-5 - TRBV2 CASRERPNQPQHF TGTGCCAGCAGGGAACGGCCGAATCAGCCCCAGCATTTT
14 - TRBJ2-1 - TRBV5-1 CASRSNSPGDEQFF TGCGCCAGCAGATCGAACAGCCCGGGGGATGAGCAGTTCTTC
15 - TRBJ1-1 - TRBV6-1 CASNQPGIMNTEAFF TGTGCCAGCAACCAACCAGGGATAATGAACACTGAAGCTTTCTTT
14 TRBD1 TRBJ2-7 - TRBV5-1 CASSLDPQGDEQYF TGCGCCAGCAGCTTGGATCCACAGGGGGACGAGCAGTACTTC
15 - TRBJ2-1 - TRBV5-1 CASSHTESSYNEQFF TGCGCCAGCAGCCACACAGAGAGCTCCTACAATGAGCAGTTCTTC
15 - TRBJ2-2 - TRBV19 CATPRGDRYTGELFF TGTGCCACCCCGAGGGGGGACAGATACACCGGGGAGCTGTTTTTT
15 TRBD1 TRBJ2-6 - TRBV18 CASSMDRAGANVLTF TGTGCCAGCTCAATGGACAGGGCTGGGGCCAACGTCCTGACTTTC
17 - TRBJ1-2 - TRBV7-2 CASSLTPPGGIGYGYTF TGTGCCAGCAGCTTAACCCCCCCGGGGGGAATCGGCTATGGCTACACCTTC
13 - TRBJ2-1 - TRBV10-2 CASTPDRYNEQFF TGCGCCAGCACCCCGGACAGATACAATGAGCAGTTCTTC
14 - TRBJ2-6 - TRBV11-2 CASSSGPGANVLTF TGTGCCAGCAGCTCGGGGCCCGGGGCCAACGTCCTGACTTTC
13 - TRBJ2-2 - TRBV7-3 CASSSFRTGELFF TGTGCCAGCAGCTCCTTTAGGACCGGGGAGCTGTTTTTT
15 - TRBJ2-7 - TRBV6-5 CASRNFRVRSVEQYF TGTGCCAGCAGGAATTTCAGGGTACGGTCTGTCGAGCAGTACTTC
15 TRBD1 TRBJ1-6 few TRBV6-5 CASSYADRDGSPLHF TGTGCCAGCAGTTACGCGGACAGGGATGGTTCACCCCTCCACTTT
13 - TRBJ2-5 - TRBV18 CASSGTLQETQYF TGTGCCAGCTCAGGGACTCTCCAAGAGACCCAGTACTTC
11 - TRBJ2-7 - TRBV20-1 CSARGGYEQYF TGCAGTGCGCGAGGGGGGTACGAGCAGTACTTC
14 - TRBJ2-2 few TRBV7-2 CASSHPPQTGELFF TGTGCCAGCAGCCACCCACCTCAGACCGGGGAGCTGTTTTTT
17 - TRBJ2-5 - TRBV2 CASSPHFRQALQETQYF TGTGCCAGCAGTCCCCATTTCCGACAGGCCCTCCAAGAGACCCAGTACTTC
16 - TRBJ1-5 - TRBV11-2 CASSLNGFTSNQPQHF TGTGCCAGCAGCTTAAATGGGTTTACGAGCAATCAGCCCCAGCATTTT
13 - TRBJ1-2 once TRBV11-2 CASSLADNYGYTF TGTGCCAGCAGCTTAGCGGATAACTATGGCTACACCTTC
18 TRBD2 TRBJ2-1 once TRBV10-1 CASSESPSGASSYNEQFF TGCGCCAGCAGTGAGTCGCCTAGCGGTGCGAGCTCCTACAATGAGCAGTTCTTC
13 TRBD2 TRBJ2-7 - TRBV5-4 CASSSSGSREQYF TGTGCCAGCAGCTCTAGCGGCTCAAGGGAGCAGTACTTC
15 TRBD2 TRBJ2-1 - TRBV7-2 CASSLGAGGYNEQFF TGTGCCAGCAGCTTAGGAGCGGGGGGTTACAATGAGCAGTTCTTC
15 TRBD2 TRBJ2-3 - TRBV6-1 CASRMTSGGPDTQYF TGTGCCAGCAGGATGACTAGCGGGGGACCAGATACGCAGTATTTT
15 TRBD2 TRBJ2-7 - TRBV6-5 CASRSYSGRSYEQYF TGTGCCAGCAGGTCATATAGCGGGAGATCCTACGAGCAGTACTTC
15 - TRBJ1-6 - TRBV19 CASSIAQGPNSPLHF TGTGCCAGTAGTATAGCTCAGGGACCGAATTCACCCCTCCACTTT
15 - TRBJ1-5 - TRBV12-5 CASGPGDTSNQPQHF TGTGCTAGTGGCCCGGGGGACACAAGCAATCAGCCCCAGCATTTT
16 - TRBJ1-3 - TRBV15 CATSHPRGKPGNTIYF TGTGCCACCAGCCACCCAAGAGGGAAACCTGGAAACACCATATATTTT
14 TRBD1 TRBJ1-1 - TRBV28 CASETGGFNTEAFF TGTGCCAGCGAGACAGGGGGCTTTAACACTGAAGCTTTCTTT
14 - TRBJ2-7 few TRBV11-2 CASSSTYGTYEQYF TGTGCCAGCAGCTCTACGTACGGAACCTACGAGCAGTACTTC
15 - TRBJ1-1 - TRBV10-3 CAISARANGGTEAFF TGTGCCATCAGTGCAAGGGCTAACGGGGGCACTGAAGCTTTCTTT
15 - TRBJ2-3 once TRBV29-1 CSVAGIGTATDTQYF TGCAGCGTCGCGGGGATCGGGACAGCCACAGATACGCAGTATTTT
18 TRBD2 TRBJ2-3 - TRBV11-3 CASSLGKTAGARTDTQYF TGTGCCAGCAGCTTAGGAAAAACGGCGGGAGCACGCACAGATACGCAGTATTTT
15 TRBD1 TRBJ1-1 - TRBV2 CAGGPTGVSNTEAFF TGTGCCGGCGGACCGACAGGGGTCTCGAACACTGAAGCTTTCTTT
16 TRBD2 TRBJ2-1 - TRBV7-6 CASSSESGGVYNEQFF TGTGCCAGCAGCTCCGAAAGCGGGGGAGTCTACAATGAGCAGTTCTTC
10 - TRBJ2-1 - TRBV5-1 CASSPNEQFF TGCGCCAGCAGCCCCAATGAGCAGTTCTTC
16 TRBD2 TRBJ2-1 once TRBV13 CASSTVGLAGENEQFF TGTGCCAGCAGCACCGTCGGACTAGCGGGAGAGAATGAGCAGTTCTTC
14 TRBD1 TRBJ1-5 - TRBV9 CASSAGQRNQPQHF TGTGCCAGCAGCGCGGGACAGCGGAATCAGCCCCAGCATTTT
14 - TRBJ1-3 - TRBV18 CASSPTSAMDTIYF TGTGCCAGCTCACCAACCTCCGCGATGGACACCATATATTTT
14 - TRBJ1-4 once TRBV6-1 CASWVMGSNEKLFF TGTGCCAGCTGGGTGATGGGCAGTAATGAAAAACTGTTTTTT
15 - TRBJ1-2 - TRBV18 CASSPFRDFNYGYTF TGTGCCAGCTCACCATTCAGGGACTTTAACTATGGCTACACCTTC
13 - TRBJ2-7 - TRBV15 CATSRDLAYEQYF TGTGCCACCAGCCGGGACCTCGCCTACGAGCAGTACTTC
15 - TRBJ1-6 - TRBV7-9 CASSLHDIYNSPLHF TGTGCCAGCAGCTTGCATGATATTTATAATTCACCCCTCCACTTT
14 TRBD1 TRBJ2-7 - TRBV5-4 CASSPDRIMYEQYF TGTGCCAGCAGCCCGGACAGGATTATGTACGAGCAGTACTTC
13 - TRBJ2-7 - TRBV6-5 CASRLREVDEQYF TGTGCCAGCCGCCTAAGGGAGGTCGACGAGCAGTACTTC
14 - TRBJ2-7 - TRBV2 CASSGQRSSYEQYF TGTGCCAGCAGTGGACAGAGGAGCTCCTACGAGCAGTACTTC